This is a list of T cell receptor beta chains from one sample in a study of shared clonotypes between healthy human individuals. Produced via immunoSEQ multiplex PCR; TCRdb's table is partial and in-frame only. The data hold about 460,000 clones, with roughly four fifths observed a single time. Input material: PBMCs. These receptors were taken from a woman in her thirties or forties in good health. Some clones in this sample may be carry-over from other donors' samples. The CDR3 runs from the conserved cysteine through the conserved F or W. A D gene is named only where the DNA matches it firmly. A clone size is listed for some rows: how often the clone was seen (once, few, many), or a class if it is expanded.

>TRBV5-1|TRBJ2-2|NA|NA
TGCGCCAGCAGCTTGCAGGAGGTGGCCCGTACCGGGGAGCTGTTTTTT
CASSLQEVARTGELFF
>TRBV7-8|TRBJ2-1|NA|NA
TGTGCCAGCTCGCTGGGTGGTGAGCAGTTCTTC
CASSLGGEQFF
>TRBV15|TRBJ1-5|NA|NA
TGTGCCACCAGCAGAGGAGAGGATCAGCCCCAGCATTTT
CATSRGEDQPQHF
>TRBV2|TRBJ2-7|TRBD2|NA
TGTGCCAGCAGTGGACTAGCGGGGGCCTACGAGCAGTACTTC
CASSGLAGAYEQYF
>TRBV5-4|TRBJ2-2|NA|few
TGTGCCAGCAGCTTGCCCGGACAGCAGAACACCGGGGAGCTGTTTTTT
CASSLPGQQNTGELFF
>TRBV28|TRBJ2-6|TRBD1|NA
TGTGCCAGCAGTTTCTGGACAGGTGCTGGGGCCAACGTCCTGACTTTC
CASSFWTGAGANVLTF
>TRBV19|TRBJ2-1|NA|NA
TGTGCCAGTTCCCTAGGACTGTACAATGAGCAGTTCTTC
CASSLGLYNEQFF
>TRBV19|TRBJ1-4|NA|NA
TGTGCCAGTAGTTTCTCTGCGATTAATGAAAAACTGTTTTTT
CASSFSAINEKLFF
>TRBV13|TRBJ2-3|TRBD1|NA
TGTGCCAGCAGCTTAACAGGGGAGACAGATACGCAGTATTTT
CASSLTGETDTQYF
>TRBV27|TRBJ2-7|TRBD2|NA
TGTGCCAGCAGTTCCTCGGGAGGTTGGTCCTACGAGCAGTACTTC
CASSSSGGWSYEQYF
>TRBV10-1|TRBJ2-7|NA|NA
TGCGCCAGCAGTGAGTCGGCATCCCTTTCCTACGAGCAGTACTTC
CASSESASLSYEQYF
>TRBV7-8|TRBJ1-3|NA|NA
TGTGCCAGCAGCTTAGGGGCCATCCTTTCTGGAAACACCATATATTTT
CASSLGAILSGNTIYF
>TRBV4-2|TRBJ2-7|TRBD2|NA
TGTGCCAGCAGCCAAGACCTAGCGGGGATTTACGAGCAGTACTTC
CASSQDLAGIYEQYF
>TRBV25-1|TRBJ1-2|NA|NA
TGTGCCAGCAGCCCCGATTGGGGACATGGCTACACCTTC
CASSPDWGHGYTF
>TRBV30|TRBJ1-5|NA|NA
TGTGCCTGGAGTGTGGGTTCGGTGGATCAGCCCCAGCATTTT
CAWSVGSVDQPQHF
>TRBV29-1|TRBJ2-5|TRBD1|NA
TGCAGCGTTGAGACAGGGGGCGAGACCCAGTACTTC
CSVETGGETQYF
>TRBV7-9|TRBJ2-5|NA|NA
TGTGCCAGCACCCCGGGGCCTGCCCAGTACTTC
CASTPGPAQYF
>TRBV7-3|TRBJ2-1|TRBD2|NA
TGTGCCAGCAGCCGCTTGGGACTAGCGGGATCCAATGAGCAGTTCTTC
CASSRLGLAGSNEQFF
>TRBV27|TRBJ2-7|NA|NA
TGTGCCAGCGGGTCTTCCGCGGACAGCTCCTACGAGCAGTACTTC
CASGSSADSSYEQYF
>TRBV6-4|TRBJ2-2|TRBD1|NA
TGTGCCAGCAGGCCGGGACAGGGGCTTCCCGGGGAGCTGTTTTTT
CASRPGQGLPGELFF
>TRBV2|TRBJ1-1|NA|NA
TGTGCCAGCAGTGAGGGGGGGCTGGGCACTGAAGCTTTCTTT
CASSEGGLGTEAFF
>TRBV19|TRBJ2-7|NA|NA
TGTGCCAGTAGTCAACGGACTGACTACGAGCAGTACTTC
CASSQRTDYEQYF
>TRBV27|TRBJ2-7|TRBD1|NA
TGTGCCAGCAGTCCCCAGGGACAGGGGGTGGGTGAGCAGTACTTC
CASSPQGQGVGEQYF
>TRBV30|TRBJ2-3|NA|few
TGTGCCTGGACGCGGGGAATCACAGATACGCAGTATTTT
CAWTRGITDTQYF
>TRBV9|TRBJ1-2|TRBD1|NA
TGTGCCAGCAGCGTGACCGGGACAGGGAATGCGGGCTACACCTTC
CASSVTGTGNAGYTF
>TRBV5-1|TRBJ2-7|NA|NA
TGCGCCAGCAGCTGGGGGGATTCTAGGTACGAGCAGTACTTC
CASSWGDSRYEQYF
>TRBV13|TRBJ2-7|NA|NA
TGTGCCAGCAGCAATAGAGACGCCTACGAGCAGTACTTC
CASSNRDAYEQYF
>TRBV2|TRBJ1-3|NA|NA
TGTGCCAGCAGTTTCTATCGGGGGGGCTCTGGAAACACCATATATTTT
CASSFYRGGSGNTIYF
>TRBV5-1|TRBJ2-1|NA|NA
TGCGCCAGCAGCTATGGAAGGCACCCGGGGCCAGAGCAGTTCTTC
CASSYGRHPGPEQFF
>TRBV28|TRBJ2-5|TRBD2|NA
TGTGCCAGCACCTCTCTTCGGGGGAGGGCAGGAGAGACCCAGTACTTC
CASTSLRGRAGETQYF
>TRBV6-6|TRBJ1-1|NA|NA
TGTGCCAGCATCAACGGAGGGGCGAACACTGAAGCTTTCTTT
CASINGGANTEAFF
>TRBV7-9|TRBJ2-5|TRBD1|NA
TGTGCCAGCAGCTTTAGCTGGGGGACAGCTCAGACAGGCCAAGAGACCCAGTACTTC
CASSFSWGTAQTGQETQYF
>TRBV5-1|TRBJ1-4|NA|NA
TGCGCCAGCAGCTTGGTCCCGGGAGGGGGTAATGAAAAACTGTTTTTT
CASSLVPGGGNEKLFF
>TRBV5-4|TRBJ2-7|NA|NA
TGTGCCAGCAGCTCCGGGACTCGCTCCTACGAGCAGTACTTC
CASSSGTRSYEQYF
>TRBV27|TRBJ1-2|NA|NA
TGTGCCAGCAGTGACCATCAGGGAAACCATGGCTACACCTTC
CASSDHQGNHGYTF
>TRBV6-5|TRBJ2-5|NA|NA
TGTGCCACCAGTGTGGATATTAGAGAGACCCAGTACTTC
CATSVDIRETQYF
>TRBV9|TRBJ2-5|NA|NA
TGTGCCAGCAGCACAAGAGCAGGATTAGAAGCCCAAGAGACCCAGTACTTC
CASSTRAGLEAQETQYF
>TRBV7-8|TRBJ2-3|NA|NA
TGTGCCAGCAGCTTGAGATTAGACACAGATACGCAGTATTTT
CASSLRLDTDTQYF
>TRBV27|TRBJ1-3|NA|NA
TGTGCCAGCAGCCGAGTGGGAGGCGGCTCTGGAAACACCATATATTTT
CASSRVGGGSGNTIYF
>TRBV9|TRBJ1-4|NA|NA
TGTGCCAGCAGCAAGGGGGGGGCCCTGCGGGAAAAACTGTTTTTT
CASSKGGALREKLFF
>TRBV19|TRBJ2-5|TRBD2|NA
TGTGCCAGTAGTAATCCGCGACTAGCGGGAGGCCGGGAGACCCAGTACTTC
CASSNPRLAGGRETQYF
>TRBV10-2|TRBJ2-1|TRBD2|NA
TGCGCCAGCAGTAGGCTAGCGGGAGATGAGCAGTTCTTC
CASSRLAGDEQFF
>TRBV28|TRBJ1-2|NA|NA
TGTGCCAGCAGTTTACTGGACCCTCGATCGGGCTACACCTTC
CASSLLDPRSGYTF
>TRBV19|TRBJ2-1|NA|NA
TGTGCCAGTAGGAGGAGCGGTGAGCAGTTCTTC
CASRRSGEQFF
>TRBV4-1|TRBJ2-1|NA|NA
TGCGCCAGCAGCCAAGATAGCCTAGGGGCCTACAATGAGCAGTTCTTC
CASSQDSLGAYNEQFF
>TRBV7-9|TRBJ2-3|TRBD2|once
TGTGCCAGCAGCCAACGAGGCGGGACTAGCGGGTCTGATACGCAGTATTTT
CASSQRGGTSGSDTQYF
>TRBV27|TRBJ1-5|NA|NA
TGTGCCAGCGGACGTCCCTCCTCATATAGCGGCAATCAGCCCCAGCATTTT
CASGRPSSYSGNQPQHF
>TRBV11-2|TRBJ1-2|NA|NA
TGTGCCAGCAGCTCCCGGACTCGCGGGTTGGGCTACACCTTC
CASSSRTRGLGYTF